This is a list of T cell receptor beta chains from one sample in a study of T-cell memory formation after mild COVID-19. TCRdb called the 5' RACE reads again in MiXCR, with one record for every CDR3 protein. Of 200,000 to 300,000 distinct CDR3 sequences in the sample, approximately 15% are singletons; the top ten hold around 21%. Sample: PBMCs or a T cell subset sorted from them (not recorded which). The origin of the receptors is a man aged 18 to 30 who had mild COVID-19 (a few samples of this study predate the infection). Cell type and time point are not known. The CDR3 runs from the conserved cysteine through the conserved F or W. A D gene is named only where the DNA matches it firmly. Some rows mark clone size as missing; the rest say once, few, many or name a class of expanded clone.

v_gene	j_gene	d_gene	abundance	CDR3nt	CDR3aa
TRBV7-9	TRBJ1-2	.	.	TGTGCCAGCAGCAAGGACGGCTATGGCTACACCTTC	CASSKDGYGYTF
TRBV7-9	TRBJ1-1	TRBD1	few	TGTGCCAGCGTGACAGGGGATAACACTGAAGCTTTCTTT	CASVTGDNTEAFF
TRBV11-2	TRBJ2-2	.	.	TGTGCCAGCAGCTTAGTGTATGGTATCGGCGCCGGGGAGCTGTTTTTT	CASSLVYGIGAGELFF
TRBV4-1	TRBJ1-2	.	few	TGCGCCAGCAGCCACCTAACGTCGTACAGGTCTCACTATGGCTACACCTTC	CASSHLTSYRSHYGYTF
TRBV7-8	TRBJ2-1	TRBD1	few	TGTGCCAGCAGCCCCCGGACAGGGACCACCTACAATGAGCAGTTCTTC	CASSPRTGTTYNEQFF
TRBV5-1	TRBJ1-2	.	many	TGCGCCAGCAGCTTGGAGGCAGGGGTGTATGGCTACACCTTC	CASSLEAGVYGYTF
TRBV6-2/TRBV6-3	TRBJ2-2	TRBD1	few	TGTGCCAGCAGCAGACAGGGCGACACCGGGGAGCTGTTTTTT	CASSRQGDTGELFF
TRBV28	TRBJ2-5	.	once	TGTGCCAGCAGGCCAACACGGATAGGCGAGACCCAGTACTTC	CASRPTRIGETQYF
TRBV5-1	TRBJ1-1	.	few	TGCGCCAGCAGCTACCCGACAGGAGGAGAAGCTTTCTTT	CASSYPTGGEAFF
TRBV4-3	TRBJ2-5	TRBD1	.	TGCGCCAGCAGCCAAGATGACAGGGCACAAGAGACCCAGTACTTC	CASSQDDRAQETQYF
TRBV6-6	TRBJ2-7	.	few	TGTGCCAGCACCCCAGGGGACCACGAGCAGTACTTC	CASTPGDHEQYF
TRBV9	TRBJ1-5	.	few	TGTGCCAGCAGCGTAGGCCAGGATAGCAATCAGCCCCAGCATTTT	CASSVGQDSNQPQHF
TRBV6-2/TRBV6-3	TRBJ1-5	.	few	TGTGCCATCCCAGGGCATCAGCCCCAGCATTTT	CAIPGHQPQHF
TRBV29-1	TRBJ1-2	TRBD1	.	TGCAGCGTTGGGACAGGGGACTATGGCTACACCTTC	CSVGTGDYGYTF
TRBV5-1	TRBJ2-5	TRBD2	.	TGCGCCAGCAGCTTGGATCCTAGCGGGGGAGAGACCCAGTACTTC	CASSLDPSGGETQYF
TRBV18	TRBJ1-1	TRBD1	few	TGTGCTGGCAGGGGGTTGAGCACTGAAGCTTTCTTT	CAGRGLSTEAFF
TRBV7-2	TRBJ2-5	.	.	TGTGCCAGCAGCACAGTAGGGCTCCAAGAGACCCAGTACTTC	CASSTVGLQETQYF
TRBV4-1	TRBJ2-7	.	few	TGCGCCAGCAGCCAAGGAAACGGGAAGCCCTACGAGCAGTACTTC	CASSQGNGKPYEQYF
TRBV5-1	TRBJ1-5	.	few	TGCGCCAGCAGCTTGGGACAGTCGGACAATCAGCCCCAGCATTTT	CASSLGQSDNQPQHF
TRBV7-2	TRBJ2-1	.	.	TGTGCCAGCAGCGGGGGGTTCTACAATGAGCAGTTCTTC	CASSGGFYNEQFF
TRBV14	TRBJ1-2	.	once	TGTGCCAGCAGCCAAGATCTCGGGGTCCGGGGCTACACCTTC	CASSQDLGVRGYTF
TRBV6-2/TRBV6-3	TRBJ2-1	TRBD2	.	TGTGCCAGCAGCGGGACTAGCGACTCACTACTGGATGAGCAGTTCTTC	CASSGTSDSLLDEQFF
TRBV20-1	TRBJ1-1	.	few	TGCAGTGCTAGCGGCCGGAACACTGAAGCTTTCTTT	CSASGRNTEAFF
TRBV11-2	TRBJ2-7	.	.	TGTGCCAGCAGCTTAACGTCGTTGGCGGCTAGTCGCGAGCAGTACTTC	CASSLTSLAASREQYF
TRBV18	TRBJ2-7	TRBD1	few	TGTGCCAGCTCACGGACAGGCCGGAGCTCCTACGAGCAGTACTTC	CASSRTGRSSYEQYF
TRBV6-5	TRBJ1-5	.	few	TGTGCCAGCAGCAGCCAGGGGTTCCAACAGCCCCAGCATTTT	CASSSQGFQQPQHF
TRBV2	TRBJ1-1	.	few	TGTGCCAGCAGTATCCGGAACACTGAAGCTTTCTTT	CASSIRNTEAFF
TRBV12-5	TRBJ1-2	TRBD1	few	TGTGCTAGTGGTTTGGTACTTACGGGACAGGGGGCTTACTATGGCTACACCTTC	CASGLVLTGQGAYYGYTF
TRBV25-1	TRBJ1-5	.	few	TGTGCCAGTTTGCCCCCGGGCCAGAGGAATCAGCCCCAGCATTTT	CASLPPGQRNQPQHF
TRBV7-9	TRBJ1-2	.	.	TGTGCCAGCACTCTCGGTCCCGATGCTGGCTATGGCTACACCTTC	CASTLGPDAGYGYTF
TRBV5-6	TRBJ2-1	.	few	TGTGCCAGCAGCTTAAAGGACGGGCAGTTCTTC	CASSLKDGQFF
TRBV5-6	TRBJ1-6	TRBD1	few	TGTGCCAGCAGCTCTCAGGGGGACTATAATTCACCCCTCCACTTT	CASSSQGDYNSPLHF
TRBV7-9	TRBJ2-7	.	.	TGTGCCAGCAGCTTACGGGTTCGGGGAGAATCCTACGAGCAGTACTTC	CASSLRVRGESYEQYF
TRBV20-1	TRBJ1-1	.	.	TGCAGTGCTTCGGGGGTTGCGAACACTGAAGCTTTCTTT	CSASGVANTEAFF
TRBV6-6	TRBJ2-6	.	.	TGTGCCACTCACGGGGGGGCCAACGTCCTGACTTTC	CATHGGANVLTF
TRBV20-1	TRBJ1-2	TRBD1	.	TGCAGTGCTAGCCAGGGGGCGGTTAACTATGGCTACACCTTC	CSASQGAVNYGYTF
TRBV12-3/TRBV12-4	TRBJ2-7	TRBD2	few	TGTGCCAGCAGCCAAGGACTAGCGGGTGACCCGCCCGAGCAGTACTTC	CASSQGLAGDPPEQYF
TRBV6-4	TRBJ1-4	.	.	TGTGCCAGCACCTCAGGGAGGGGGGCGGAAAAACTGTTTTTT	CASTSGRGAEKLFF
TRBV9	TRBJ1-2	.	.	TGTGCCAGCAGCAGGACCCCCAGGGATGGCTACACCTTC	CASSRTPRDGYTF
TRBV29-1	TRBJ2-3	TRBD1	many	TGCAGCGTCTACAGGGGGCTGCCAGATACGCAGTATTTT	CSVYRGLPDTQYF
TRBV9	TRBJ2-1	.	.	TGTGCCAGCAGCGTAGCTGGACCGCCCTCGGTGTTCTTC	CASSVAGPPSVFF
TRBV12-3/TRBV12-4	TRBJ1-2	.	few	TGTGCCAGCAGTCCAGGGGCCACCTATGGCTACACCTTC	CASSPGATYGYTF
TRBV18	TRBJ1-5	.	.	TGTGCCAGCTCACCACAGGGAATTAGCAATCAGCCCCAGCATTTT	CASSPQGISNQPQHF
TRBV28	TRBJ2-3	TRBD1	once	TGTGCCAGCAGGCCCACAGGGGGCCCCCAAGATACGCAGTATTTT	CASRPTGGPQDTQYF
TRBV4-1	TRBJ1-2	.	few	TGCGCCAGCAGCCGAAAAGCGGGAACGGTTGTTAACTATGGCTACACCTTC	CASSRKAGTVVNYGYTF
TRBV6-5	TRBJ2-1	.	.	TGTGCCAGCAGGGGCCACCAGCGGAATGAGCAGTTCTTC	CASRGHQRNEQFF
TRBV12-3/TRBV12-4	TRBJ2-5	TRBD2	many	TGTGCCAGCAGTCCGACTAGCGGGGGTTTGGCCCAGTACTTC	CASSPTSGGLAQYF
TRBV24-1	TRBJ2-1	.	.	TGTGCCACCAGTGAACCAAACGTAGTGAATGAGCAGTTCTTC	CATSEPNVVNEQFF
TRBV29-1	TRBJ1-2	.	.	TGCAGCGTTGAGGGAGATACAAACTATGGCTACACCTTC	CSVEGDTNYGYTF
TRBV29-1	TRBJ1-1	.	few	TGCAGCGTTGAGGGCCTACTCGTGAACACTGAAGCTTTCTTT	CSVEGLLVNTEAFF
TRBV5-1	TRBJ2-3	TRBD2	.	TGCGCCAGCAGCTTGGGGCCTAGCGGGGGGGCAGAAGATACGCAGTATTTT	CASSLGPSGGAEDTQYF
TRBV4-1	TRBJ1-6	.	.	TGCGCCAGCAGCCAGGGGGCCTCCTATAATTCACCCCTCCACTTT	CASSQGASYNSPLHF
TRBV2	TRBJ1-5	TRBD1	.	TGTGCCAGCAGTTACGACAGGGTCAATCAGCCCCAGCATTTT	CASSYDRVNQPQHF
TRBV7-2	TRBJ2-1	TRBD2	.	TGTGCCAGCAGCTTAGGGTCGCGGGCTAGCGGGGAGTACAATGAGCAGTTCTTC	CASSLGSRASGEYNEQFF
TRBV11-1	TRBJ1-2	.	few	TGTGCCAGCAGCTCCTACGAATATGGCTACACCTTC	CASSSYEYGYTF
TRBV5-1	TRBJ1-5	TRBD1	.	TGCGCCAGCAGCCCAGACAGGGATGGTCAGCCCCAGCATTTT	CASSPDRDGQPQHF
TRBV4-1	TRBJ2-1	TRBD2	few	TGCGCCAGCAGCCAAAGAACAATCGCGGGGGGCACTGGGTACAATGAGCAGTTCTTC	CASSQRTIAGGTGYNEQFF
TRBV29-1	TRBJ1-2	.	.	TGCAGCGTTGCAACGGCTAACTATGGCTACACCTTC	CSVATANYGYTF
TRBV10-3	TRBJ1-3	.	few	TGTGCCATCAGTGAAGCTTCTCTCCCCAACACCATATATTTT	CAISEASLPNTIYF
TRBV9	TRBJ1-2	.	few	TGTGCCAGCAGCGTAGGAGGGCTATTCGGTGGCTACACCTTC	CASSVGGLFGGYTF